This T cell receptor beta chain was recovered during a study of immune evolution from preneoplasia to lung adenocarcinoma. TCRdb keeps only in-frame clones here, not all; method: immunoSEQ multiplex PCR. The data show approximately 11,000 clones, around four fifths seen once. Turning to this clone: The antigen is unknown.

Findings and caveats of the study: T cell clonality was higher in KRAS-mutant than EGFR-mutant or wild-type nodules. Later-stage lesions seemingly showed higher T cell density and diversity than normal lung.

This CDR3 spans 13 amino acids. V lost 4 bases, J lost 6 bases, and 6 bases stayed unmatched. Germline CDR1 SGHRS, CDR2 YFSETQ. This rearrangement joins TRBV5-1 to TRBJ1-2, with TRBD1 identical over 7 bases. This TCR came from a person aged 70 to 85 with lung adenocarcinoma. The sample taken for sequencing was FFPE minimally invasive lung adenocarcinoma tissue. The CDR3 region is CASSPGTVDGYTF. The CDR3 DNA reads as TGCGCCAGCAGCCCCGGGACAGTCGATGGCTACACCTTC.